Detailed here is one TCR beta chain. This sample was included in a study of blood T cell repertoires in COVID-19. Germline CDR1 is SGHTA and CDR2 is FQGNSA. The V gene end was trimmed by 1 base and the J gene end by 3 bases; junction bases not matched to a gene: 3. The CDR3 runs to 14 residues. Method: immunoSEQ multiplex PCR; TCRdb's copy keeps in-frame clones and lacks some. In the table there are over 65,000 clones, about 90% of which are singletons. The chain links TRBV7-2 to TRBJ2-7; 7 bases map to TRBD2. The sample was peripheral blood. The receptor was derived from a man aged 50 or older with active COVID-19. This CDR3 is CASSLVPSGYEQYF. DNA for the CDR3: TGTGCCAGCAGCTTAGTTCCTAGCGGCTACGAGCAGTACTTC.